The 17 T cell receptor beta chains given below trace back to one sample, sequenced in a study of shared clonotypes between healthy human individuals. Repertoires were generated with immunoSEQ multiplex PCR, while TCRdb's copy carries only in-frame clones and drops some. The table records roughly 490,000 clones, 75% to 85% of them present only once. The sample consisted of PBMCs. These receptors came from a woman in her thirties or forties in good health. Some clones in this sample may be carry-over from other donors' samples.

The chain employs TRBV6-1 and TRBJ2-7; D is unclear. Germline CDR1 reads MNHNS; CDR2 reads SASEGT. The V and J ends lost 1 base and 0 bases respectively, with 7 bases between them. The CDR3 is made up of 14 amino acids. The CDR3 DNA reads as TGTGCCAGCAGTGAAGGGACGGACTCCTACGAGCAGTACTTC. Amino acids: CASSEGTDSYEQYF.

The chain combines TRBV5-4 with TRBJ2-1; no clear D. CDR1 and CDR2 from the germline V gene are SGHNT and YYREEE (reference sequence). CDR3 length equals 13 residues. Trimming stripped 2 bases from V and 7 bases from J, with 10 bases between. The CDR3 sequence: CASSFPPRNEQFF. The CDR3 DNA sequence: TGTGCCAGCAGCTTTCCCCCCAGAAATGAGCAGTTCTTC.

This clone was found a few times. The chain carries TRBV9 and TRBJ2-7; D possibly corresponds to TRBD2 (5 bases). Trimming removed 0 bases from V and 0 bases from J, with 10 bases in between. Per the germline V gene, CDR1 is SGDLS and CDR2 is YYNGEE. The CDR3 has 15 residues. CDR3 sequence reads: CASSVAVGLSYEQYF. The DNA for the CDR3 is TGTGCCAGCAGCGTAGCGGTCGGACTCTCCTACGAGCAGTACTTC. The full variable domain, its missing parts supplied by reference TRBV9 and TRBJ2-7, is DSGVTQTPKHLITATGQRVTLRCSPRSGDLSVYWYQQSLDQGLQFLIQYYNGEERAKGNILERFSAQQFPDLHSELNLSSLELGDSALYFCASSVAVGLSYEQYFGPGTRLTVT.

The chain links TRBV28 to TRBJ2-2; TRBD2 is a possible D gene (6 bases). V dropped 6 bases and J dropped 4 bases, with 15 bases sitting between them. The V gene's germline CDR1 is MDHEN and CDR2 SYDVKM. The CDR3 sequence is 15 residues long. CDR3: CASRPSWGVTGELFF. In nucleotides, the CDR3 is TGTGCCAGCAGACCCTCTTGGGGGGTCACCGGGGAGCTGTTTTTT.

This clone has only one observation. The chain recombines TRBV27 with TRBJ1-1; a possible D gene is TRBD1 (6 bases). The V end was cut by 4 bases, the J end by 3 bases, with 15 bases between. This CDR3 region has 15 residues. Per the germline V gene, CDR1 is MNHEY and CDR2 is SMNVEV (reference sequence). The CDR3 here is CASSSQGPLDTEAFF. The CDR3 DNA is TGTGCCAGCAGTTCCCAGGGGCCGTTGGACACTGAAGCTTTCTTT.

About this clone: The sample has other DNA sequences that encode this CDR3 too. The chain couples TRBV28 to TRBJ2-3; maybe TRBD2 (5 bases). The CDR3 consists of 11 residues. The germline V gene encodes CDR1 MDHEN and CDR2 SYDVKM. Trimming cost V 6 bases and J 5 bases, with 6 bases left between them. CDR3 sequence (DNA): TGTGCCAGCAGACTAGTAGATACGCAGTATTTT. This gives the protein CASRLVDTQYF.

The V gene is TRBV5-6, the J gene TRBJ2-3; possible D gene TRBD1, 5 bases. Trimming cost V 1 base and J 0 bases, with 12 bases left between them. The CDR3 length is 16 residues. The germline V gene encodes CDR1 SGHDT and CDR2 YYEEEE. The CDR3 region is CASSLTGAISTDTQYF. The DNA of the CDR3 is TGTGCCAGCAGCTTGACTGGGGCGATAAGCACAGATACGCAGTATTTT. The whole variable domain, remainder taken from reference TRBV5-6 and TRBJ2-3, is DAGVTQSPTHLIKTRGQQVTLRCSPKSGHDTVSWYQQALGQGPQFIFQYYEEEERQRGNFPDRFSGHQFPNYSSELNVNALLLGDSALYLCASSLTGAISTDTQYFGPGTRLTVL.

The CDR3 DNA is TGTGCCAGCAGCTTAAATTGGGGTAGGGAGACCCAGTACTTC. Translating gives CASSLNWGRETQYF. V and J are TRBV7-6 and TRBJ2-5; D unresolved. V was shortened by 2 bases and J by 5 bases, with 12 bases between the two germline ends. Looked up from germline, CDR1 is SGHVS and CDR2 is FNYEAQ. The CDR3 is made up of 14 amino acids.

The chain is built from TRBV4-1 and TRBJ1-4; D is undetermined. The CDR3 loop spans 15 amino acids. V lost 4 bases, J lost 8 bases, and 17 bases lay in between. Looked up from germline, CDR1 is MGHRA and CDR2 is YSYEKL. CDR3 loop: CASSRGTSADEKLFF. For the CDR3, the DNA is TGCGCCAGCAGCCGCGGAACTAGTGCCGACGAAAAACTGTTTTTT.

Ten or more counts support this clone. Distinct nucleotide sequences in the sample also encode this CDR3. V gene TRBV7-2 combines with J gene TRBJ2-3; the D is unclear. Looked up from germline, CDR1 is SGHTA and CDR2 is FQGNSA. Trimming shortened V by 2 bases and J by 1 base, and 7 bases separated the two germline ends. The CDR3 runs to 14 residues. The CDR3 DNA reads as TGTGCCAGCAGCTTATCCAGCGGCACAGATACGCAGTATTTT. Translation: CASSLSSGTDTQYF.

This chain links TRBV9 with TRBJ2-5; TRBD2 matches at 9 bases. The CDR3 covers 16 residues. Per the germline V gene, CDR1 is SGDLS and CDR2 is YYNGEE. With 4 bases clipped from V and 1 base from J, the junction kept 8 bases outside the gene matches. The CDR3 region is CASSYLGTSTQETQYF. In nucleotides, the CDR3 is TGTGCCAGCAGCTATCTCGGGACTAGCACCCAAGAGACCCAGTACTTC.

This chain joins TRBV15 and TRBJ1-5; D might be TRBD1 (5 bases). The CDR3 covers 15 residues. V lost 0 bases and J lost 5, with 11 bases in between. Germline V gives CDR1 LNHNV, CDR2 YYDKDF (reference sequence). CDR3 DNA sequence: TGTGCCACCAGCAGAGATGGGGCAGGCGATCAGCCCCAGCATTTT. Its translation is CATSRDGAGDQPQHF.

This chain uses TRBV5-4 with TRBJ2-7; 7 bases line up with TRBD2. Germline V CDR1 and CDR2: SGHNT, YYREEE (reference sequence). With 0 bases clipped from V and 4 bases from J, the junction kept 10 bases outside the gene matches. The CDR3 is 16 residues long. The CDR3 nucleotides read TGTGCCAGCAGCTTGGGATCTAGCGGTGTTGTATACGAGCAGTACTTC. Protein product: CASSLGSSGVVYEQYF.

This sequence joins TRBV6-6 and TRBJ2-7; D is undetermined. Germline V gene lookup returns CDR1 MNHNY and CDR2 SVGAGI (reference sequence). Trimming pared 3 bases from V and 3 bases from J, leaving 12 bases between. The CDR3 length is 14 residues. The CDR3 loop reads CASSYGRFNYEQYF. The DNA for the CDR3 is TGTGCCAGCAGTTATGGCAGGTTCAACTACGAGCAGTACTTC.

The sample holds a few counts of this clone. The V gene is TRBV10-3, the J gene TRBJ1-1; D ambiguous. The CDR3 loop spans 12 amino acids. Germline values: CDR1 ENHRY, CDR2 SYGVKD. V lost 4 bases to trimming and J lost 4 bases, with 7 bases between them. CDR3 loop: CAISGAATEAFF. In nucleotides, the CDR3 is TGTGCCATCAGTGGAGCGGCCACTGAAGCTTTCTTT.

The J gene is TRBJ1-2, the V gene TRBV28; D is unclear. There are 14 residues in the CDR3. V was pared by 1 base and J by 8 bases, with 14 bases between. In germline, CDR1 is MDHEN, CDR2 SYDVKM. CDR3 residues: CASSLLKRALGYTF. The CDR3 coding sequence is TGTGCCAGCAGTTTATTGAAAAGGGCTTTGGGCTACACCTTC.

The CDR3 sequence is CASSSSRGGSYTF. The DNA of the CDR3 is TGTGCCAGCAGTTCCTCGAGAGGGGGCAGCTACACCTTC. The chain joins TRBV27 to TRBJ1-2, with 7 bases fitting TRBD1. Germline V gives CDR1 MNHEY, CDR2 SMNVEV (reference sequence). The CDR3 has 13 amino acids. V shed 4 bases, J shed 9 bases, and the junction held 8 bases outside the gene matches.